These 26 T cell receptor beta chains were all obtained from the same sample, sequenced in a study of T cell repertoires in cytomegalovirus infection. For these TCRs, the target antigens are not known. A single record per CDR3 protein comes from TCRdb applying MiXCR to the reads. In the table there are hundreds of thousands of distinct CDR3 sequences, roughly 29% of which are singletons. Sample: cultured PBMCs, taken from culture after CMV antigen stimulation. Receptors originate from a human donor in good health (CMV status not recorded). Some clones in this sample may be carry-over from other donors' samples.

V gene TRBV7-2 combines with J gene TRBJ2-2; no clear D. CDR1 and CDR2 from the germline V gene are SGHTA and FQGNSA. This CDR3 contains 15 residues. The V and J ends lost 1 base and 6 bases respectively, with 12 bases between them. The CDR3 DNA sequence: TGTGCCAGCAGCTTAGGGTCTAGGGTAGCCGGGGAGCTGTTTTTT. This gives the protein CASSLGSRVAGELFF.

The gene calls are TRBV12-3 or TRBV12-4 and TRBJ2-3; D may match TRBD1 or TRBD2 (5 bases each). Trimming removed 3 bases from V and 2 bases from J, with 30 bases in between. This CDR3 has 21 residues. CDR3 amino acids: CASSFSGPNGNILYDTDTQYF. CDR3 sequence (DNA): TGTGCCAGCAGTTTTTCAGGGCCCAACGGGAACATCCTGTATGACACAGATACGCAGTATTTT.

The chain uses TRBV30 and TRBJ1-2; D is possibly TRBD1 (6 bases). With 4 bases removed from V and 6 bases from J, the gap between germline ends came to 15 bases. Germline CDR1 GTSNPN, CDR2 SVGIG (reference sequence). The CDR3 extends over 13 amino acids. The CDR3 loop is CAWTGGHVDGYTF. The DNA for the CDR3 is TGTGCCTGGACTGGGGGACATGTGGATGGCTACACCTTC.

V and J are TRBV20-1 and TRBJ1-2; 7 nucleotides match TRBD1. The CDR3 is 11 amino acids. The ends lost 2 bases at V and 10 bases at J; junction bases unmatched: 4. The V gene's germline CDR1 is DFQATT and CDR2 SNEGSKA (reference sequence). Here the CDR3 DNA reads TGCAGTGCTAGATGGGACAGAGTCTACACCTTC. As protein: CSARWDRVYTF.

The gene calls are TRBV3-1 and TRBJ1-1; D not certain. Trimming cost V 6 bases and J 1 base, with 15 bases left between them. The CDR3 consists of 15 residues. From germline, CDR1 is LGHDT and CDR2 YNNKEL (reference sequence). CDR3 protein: CASRGGDGRNTEAFF. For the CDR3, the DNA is TGTGCCAGCAGGGGTGGTGATGGGAGGAACACTGAAGCTTTCTTT.

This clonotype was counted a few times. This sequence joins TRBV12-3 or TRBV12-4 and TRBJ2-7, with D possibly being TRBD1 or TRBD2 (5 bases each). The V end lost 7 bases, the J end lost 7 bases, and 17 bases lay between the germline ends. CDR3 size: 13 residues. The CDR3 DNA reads TGTGCCAGCACTACCCGGGACGGCCTAGAGCAGTACTTC. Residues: CASTTRDGLEQYF.

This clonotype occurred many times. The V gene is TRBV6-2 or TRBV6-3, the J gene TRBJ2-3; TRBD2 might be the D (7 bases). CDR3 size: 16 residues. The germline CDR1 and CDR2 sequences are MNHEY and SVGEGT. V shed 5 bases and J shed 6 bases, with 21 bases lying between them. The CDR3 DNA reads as TGTGCCAGCAGTCCTTTACCCGGGGGGCGAGCGGATACGCAGTATTTT. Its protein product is CASSPLPGGRADTQYF.

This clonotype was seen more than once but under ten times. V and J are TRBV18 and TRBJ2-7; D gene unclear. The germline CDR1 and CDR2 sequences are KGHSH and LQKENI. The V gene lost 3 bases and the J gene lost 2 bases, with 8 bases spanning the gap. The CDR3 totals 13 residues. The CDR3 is CASSPGPTYEQYF. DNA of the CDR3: TGTGCCAGCTCACCCGGACCCACCTACGAGCAGTACTTC.

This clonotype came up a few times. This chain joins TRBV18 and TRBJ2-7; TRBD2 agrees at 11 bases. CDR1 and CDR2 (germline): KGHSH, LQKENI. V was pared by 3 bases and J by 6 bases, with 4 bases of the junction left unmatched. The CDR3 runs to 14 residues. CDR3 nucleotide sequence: TGTGCCAGCTCACCGTCAGGGACTAGCGGCGAGCAGTACTTC. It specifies CASSPSGTSGEQYF.

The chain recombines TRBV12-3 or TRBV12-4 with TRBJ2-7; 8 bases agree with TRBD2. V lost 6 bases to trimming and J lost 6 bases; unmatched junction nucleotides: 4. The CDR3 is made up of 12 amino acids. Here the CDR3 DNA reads TGTGCCAGCAGCCGGGGGGGGCCCGAGCAGTACTTC. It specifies CASSRGGPEQYF.

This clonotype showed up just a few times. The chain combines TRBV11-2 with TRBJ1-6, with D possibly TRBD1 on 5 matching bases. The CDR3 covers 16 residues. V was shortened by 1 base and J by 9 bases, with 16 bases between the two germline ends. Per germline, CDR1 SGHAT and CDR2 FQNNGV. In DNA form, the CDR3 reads TGTGCCAGCAGCTTAGGGGGGGAGGGGCGCGGTTCACCCCTCCACTTT. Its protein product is CASSLGGEGRGSPLHF. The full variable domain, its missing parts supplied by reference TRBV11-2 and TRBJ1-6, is EAGVAQSPRYKIIEKRQSVAFWCNPISGHATLYWYQQILGQGPKLLIQFQNNGVVDDSQLPKDRFSAERLKGVDSTLKIQPAKLEDSAVYLCASSLGGEGRGSPLHFGNGTRLTVT.

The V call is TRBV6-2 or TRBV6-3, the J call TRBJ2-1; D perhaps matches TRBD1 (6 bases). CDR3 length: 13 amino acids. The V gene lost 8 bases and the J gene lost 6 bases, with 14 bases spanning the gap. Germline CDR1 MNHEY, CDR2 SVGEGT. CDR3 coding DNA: TGTGCCAGCGCCGACAGGAAGGTCAATGAGCAGTTCTTC. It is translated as CASADRKVNEQFF.

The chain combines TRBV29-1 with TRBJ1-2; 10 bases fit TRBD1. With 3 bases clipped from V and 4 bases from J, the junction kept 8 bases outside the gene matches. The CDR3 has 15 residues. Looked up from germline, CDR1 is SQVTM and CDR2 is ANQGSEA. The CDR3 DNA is TGCAGCGTTGAGTGGGACAGGGGAGTCGGCTATGGCTACACCTTC. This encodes CSVEWDRGVGYGYTF. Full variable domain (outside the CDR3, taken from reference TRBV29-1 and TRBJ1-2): SAVISQKPSRDICQRGTSLTIQCQVDSQVTMMFWYRQQPGQSLTLIATANQGSEATYESGFVIDKFPISRPNLTFSTLTVSNMSPEDSSIYLCSVEWDRGVGYGYTFGSGTRLTVV.

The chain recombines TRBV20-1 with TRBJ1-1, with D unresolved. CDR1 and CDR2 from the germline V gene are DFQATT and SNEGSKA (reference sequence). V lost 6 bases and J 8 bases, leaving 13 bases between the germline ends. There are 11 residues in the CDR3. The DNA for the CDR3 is TGCAGTGCAACACTCGCAACCGAAGCTTTCTTT. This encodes CSATLATEAFF.

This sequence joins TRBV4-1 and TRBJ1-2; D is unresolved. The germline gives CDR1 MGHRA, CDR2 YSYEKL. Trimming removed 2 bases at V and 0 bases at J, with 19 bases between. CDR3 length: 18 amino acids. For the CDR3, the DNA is TGCGCCAGCAGCCAACTTGGTTTCTTCCATGTCGCTAACTATGGCTACACCTTC. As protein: CASSQLGFFHVANYGYTF.

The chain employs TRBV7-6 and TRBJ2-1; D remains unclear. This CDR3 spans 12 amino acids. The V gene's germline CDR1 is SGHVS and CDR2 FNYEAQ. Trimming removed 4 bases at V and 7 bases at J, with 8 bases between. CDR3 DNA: TGTGCCAGCAGCTCGAGTTGGAATGAGCAGTTCTTC. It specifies CASSSSWNEQFF.

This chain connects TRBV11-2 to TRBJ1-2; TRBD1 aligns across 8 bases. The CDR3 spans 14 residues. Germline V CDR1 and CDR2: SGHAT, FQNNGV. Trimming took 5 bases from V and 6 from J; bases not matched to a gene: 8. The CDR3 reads CASSTRGPSDGYTF. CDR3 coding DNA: TGTGCCAGCAGCACCAGGGGGCCGAGTGATGGCTACACCTTC.

CDR3 nucleotides: TGTGCCAGCAGTTTAGATGGGAAGGGGGGGGAGACCCAGTACTTC. Translating gives CASSLDGKGGETQYF. The chain uses TRBV12-3 or TRBV12-4 and TRBJ2-5; maybe TRBD2 (7 bases). V was shortened by 1 base and J by 5 bases, with 14 bases between the two germline ends. The CDR3 covers 15 residues.

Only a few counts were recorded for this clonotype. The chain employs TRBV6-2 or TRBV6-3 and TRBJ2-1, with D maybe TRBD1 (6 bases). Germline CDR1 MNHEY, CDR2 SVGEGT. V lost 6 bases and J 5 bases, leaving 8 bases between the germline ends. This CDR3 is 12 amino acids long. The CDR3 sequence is CASSRGNNEQFF. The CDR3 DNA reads TGTGCCAGCAGCAGGGGTAACAATGAGCAGTTCTTC.

The CDR3 sequence: CASSVGRGAVGGELFF. DNA of the CDR3: TGTGCCAGCAGCGTAGGACGGGGGGCAGTTGGCGGGGAGCTGTTTTTT. This rearrangement joins TRBV9 to TRBJ2-2; D is possibly TRBD2 (7 bases). The CDR3 is made up of 16 amino acids. V was pared by 0 bases and J by 7 bases, with 16 bases between. Germline values: CDR1 SGDLS, CDR2 YYNGEE.

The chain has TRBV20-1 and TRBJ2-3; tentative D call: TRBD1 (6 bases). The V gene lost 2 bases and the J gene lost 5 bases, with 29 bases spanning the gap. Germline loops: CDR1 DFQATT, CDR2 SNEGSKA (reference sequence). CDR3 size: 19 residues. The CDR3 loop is CSARKQGPRMGESRDTQYF. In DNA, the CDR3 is TGCAGTGCTAGAAAACAGGGCCCCAGGATGGGGGAGTCTCGAGATACGCAGTATTTT.

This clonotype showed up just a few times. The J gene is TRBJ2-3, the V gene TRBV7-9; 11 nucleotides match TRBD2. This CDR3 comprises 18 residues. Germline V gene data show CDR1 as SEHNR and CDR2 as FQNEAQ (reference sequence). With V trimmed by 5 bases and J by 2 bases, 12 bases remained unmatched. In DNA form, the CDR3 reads TGTGCCAGCAGCATACTAGCGGGAGTCCGAGTTGCCACAGATACGCAGTATTTT. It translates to CASSILAGVRVATDTQYF.

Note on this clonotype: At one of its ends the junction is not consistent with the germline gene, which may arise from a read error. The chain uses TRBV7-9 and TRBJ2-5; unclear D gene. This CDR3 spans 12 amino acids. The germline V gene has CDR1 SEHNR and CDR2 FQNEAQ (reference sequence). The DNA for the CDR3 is TGTGCCAGCACCGTTCCCCAAGCGACCCAGTACTTC. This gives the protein CASTVPQATQYF.

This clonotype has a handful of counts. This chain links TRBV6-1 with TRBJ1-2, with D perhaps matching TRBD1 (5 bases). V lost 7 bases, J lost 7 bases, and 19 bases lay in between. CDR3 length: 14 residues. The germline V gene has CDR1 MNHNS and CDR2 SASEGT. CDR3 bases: TGTGCCAGCAACTTTGGAATGGTGGGGGGTGGCTACACCTTC. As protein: CASNFGMVGGGYTF.

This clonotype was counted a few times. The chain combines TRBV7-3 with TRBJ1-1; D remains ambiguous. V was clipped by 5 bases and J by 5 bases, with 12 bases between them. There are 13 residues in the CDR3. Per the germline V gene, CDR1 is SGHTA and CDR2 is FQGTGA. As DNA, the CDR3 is TGTGCCAGCAGCCGTAGTTTAGGGACTGAAGCTTTCTTT. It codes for CASSRSLGTEAFF.

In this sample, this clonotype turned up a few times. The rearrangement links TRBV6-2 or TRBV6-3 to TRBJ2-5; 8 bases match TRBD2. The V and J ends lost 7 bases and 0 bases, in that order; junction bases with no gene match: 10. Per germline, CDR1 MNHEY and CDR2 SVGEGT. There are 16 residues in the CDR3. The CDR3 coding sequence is TGTGCCAGCACCTCCGAGTCTAGCGGGTACCAAGAGACCCAGTACTTC. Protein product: CASTSESSGYQETQYF.